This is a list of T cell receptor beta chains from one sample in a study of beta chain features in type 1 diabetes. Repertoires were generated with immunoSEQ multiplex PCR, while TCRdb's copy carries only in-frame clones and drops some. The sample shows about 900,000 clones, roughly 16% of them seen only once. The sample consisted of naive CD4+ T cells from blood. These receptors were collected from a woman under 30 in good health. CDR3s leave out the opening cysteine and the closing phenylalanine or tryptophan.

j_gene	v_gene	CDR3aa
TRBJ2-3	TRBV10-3	AISGPGLPKNTDTQY
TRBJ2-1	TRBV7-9	ASKPGLAAGGIYNEQF
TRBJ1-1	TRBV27	ASSWGGRDTEAF
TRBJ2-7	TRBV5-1	ASSFGGLAGDPYEQY
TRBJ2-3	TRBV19	ASSISDSTDTQY
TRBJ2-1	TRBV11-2	ASSFEQRGNEQF
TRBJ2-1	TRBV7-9	ASSRQGSSYNEQF
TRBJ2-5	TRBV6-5	ASSYRSGKETQY
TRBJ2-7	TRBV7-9	ASSTGDSYEQY
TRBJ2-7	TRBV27	ASSLGTESSYEQY
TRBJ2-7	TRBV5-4	ASSLKLAGVGEQY